This entry lists 13 T cell receptor beta chains sequenced from one sample in a study of T cell clusters in autoimmune cytopenias. About 39,000 genome equivalents of blood DNA were amplified for TRB. One tube held mixed TRB-A and TRB-B primer pools for touch-down PCR. TCRdb reprocessed the multiplex PCR reads and keeps a single row for each CDR3 protein, giving no DNA. The table lists hundreds of distinct CDR3 sequences, with around 54% in the top ten. The data were also submitted as part of a second study, on T cell repertoires in aging, cancer and after chemotherapy.

Sequencing was done on a sample of peripheral blood. These receptors all come from a human donor with chronic lymphocytic leukemia.

The rearrangement joins TRBV5-6 to TRBJ1-1; as DNA is missing, the TRBD1 call by TCRdb cannot be tested. This CDR3 has 13 residues. Per germline, CDR1 SGHDT and CDR2 YYEEEE. CDR3 protein: CASSPPGVQEAFF.

This clonotype ranks as hyperexpanded in terms of frequency. The chain is built from TRBV18 and TRBJ2-1; checking the TCRdb D call of TRBD2 is not possible without DNA. The CDR3 has 17 amino acids. From germline, CDR1 is KGHSH and CDR2 LQKENI. The CDR3 sequence: CASSPPAGTSGGAGQFF.

In terms of frequency, this clonotype is medium-sized. This chain joins TRBV7-2 and TRBJ2-1; TCRdb gives TRBD2 as the D gene, but with no DNA this cannot be confirmed. This CDR3 has 14 amino acids. The germline gives CDR1 SGHTA, CDR2 FQGNSA. The CDR3 sequence is CASTPLAGGREQFF.

This clonotype is identified as medium-sized from frequency. The gene calls are TRBV20-1 and TRBJ1-6; TCRdb proposes TRBD1, but this gene call is untestable without DNA. The CDR3 length is 14 residues. Per the germline V gene, CDR1 is DFQATT and CDR2 is SNEGSKA (reference sequence). The CDR3 spells CSAREDSQNSPLHF.

This clonotype is classed as medium-sized (0.01 to 0.1%) by frequency. The V and J genes are TRBV20-1 and TRBJ2-7; with no DNA, the TCRdb D assignment of TRBD1 cannot be verified. The CDR3 is 13 amino acids. Germline V lookup: CDR1 DFQATT, CDR2 SNEGSKA (reference sequence). This CDR3 reads CSAPSRQNYEQYF.

This clonotype is classed as medium-sized by frequency. CDR3 amino acids: CASTATQGARETQYF. The chain links TRBV11-2 to TRBJ2-5; without DNA, the TCRdb call of TRBD1 cannot be checked. Germline V gives CDR1 SGHAT, CDR2 FQNNGV. This CDR3 is built from 15 residues.

According to its frequency, this clonotype is large. This chain links TRBV18 with TRBJ2-1; as DNA is missing, the TRBD1 call by TCRdb cannot be tested. CDR1 and CDR2 (germline): KGHSH, LQKENI. This CDR3 region has 15 residues. CDR3 residues: CASSPPSGNNHEQFF.

This clonotype is called medium-sized based on its frequency. The chain has TRBV27 and TRBJ2-5. The germline V gene has CDR1 MNHEY and CDR2 SMNVEV (reference sequence). The CDR3 spans 13 residues. The chain's CDR3 is CASSLSFRETQYF.

By frequency, this clonotype is medium-sized. This sequence joins TRBV5-1 and TRBJ1-2; TCRdb designates TRBD1, a call that cannot be tested without DNA. CDR1 is SGHRS and CDR2 is YFSETQ in the germline V gene. The CDR3 is 14 amino acids. The CDR3 here is CASSSPGGSYGYTF.

The chain employs TRBV4-3 and TRBJ1-2; the TCRdb D gene call, TRBD1, has no DNA to confirm it. Germline CDR1 reads LGHNA; CDR2 reads YSLEER. The CDR3 runs to 16 residues. CDR3 sequence: CASSQDTGGDNYGYTF.

This chain joins TRBV11-1 and TRBJ2-1; TCRdb selects TRBD1, and the lack of DNA leaves this call unchecked. Germline CDR1 SGHAT, CDR2 FQDESV (reference sequence). This CDR3 has 15 residues. CDR3 in amino acids: CATRPGQGSYNEQFF.

This clonotype counts as hyperexpanded by frequency. The rearrangement links TRBV27 to TRBJ2-2; TCRdb names TRBD2, which stays unverified in the absence of DNA. Germline loops: CDR1 MNHEY, CDR2 SMNVEV (reference sequence). There are 17 residues in the CDR3. The chain's CDR3 is CASSSHGGGINTGELFF.

The CDR3 sequence: CASSFDRTGGYTF. The V gene is TRBV7-2, the J gene TRBJ1-2. Per germline, CDR1 SGHTA and CDR2 FQGNSA. This CDR3 is 13 amino acids long.